What follows is one T cell receptor beta chain and its context. Its antigen is unknown. TCRdb's table, derived via immunoSEQ multiplex PCR, lists solely in-frame clones and lacks some. The profile shows roughly 500,000 clones, approximately 94% of them singletons. This record comes from a study of shared clonotypes between healthy human individuals. Whole-study results and caveats: Lower generation probabilities were found for non-shared clonotypes than for those shared by all four donors. The researchers took only blood, and tissue repertoires probably look different. Incompleteness in sorted-subset sequencing, despite large depth, was shown by rarefaction.

The germline V gene encodes CDR1 MNHEY and CDR2 SVGAGI. The CDR3 spans 14 residues. With 0 bases removed from V and 3 bases from J, the gap between germline ends came to 9 bases. The clonotype originates from a woman aged 30 to 39 in good health. V gene TRBV6-5 combines with J gene TRBJ2-7; D is unclear. Material for sequencing was naive CD4+ T cells sorted from blood. As to subset: CD45RA+ positively selected. CDR3 nucleotides: TGTGCCAGCAGTTACTCGACGCCGAACTACGAGCAGTACTTC. Its translation: CASSYSTPNYEQYF.